This T cell receptor beta chain is from a study of shared clonotypes between healthy human individuals. Study information: Three plates each covered CD4 naive and memory; CD8 naive two, CD8 memory one. Notes on the study in general: Some clonotypes were shared by all four sorted-subset donors, while others were not shared. The non-shared ones had lower generation probabilities than the shared ones. Around 5% was the fraction of naive CD4 clonotypes found shared across four donors.

As defined, naive CD8 cells were CD45RO-negative and positively selected for CCR7, with terminally differentiated effector memory CD45RA+ cells excluded. About this clone itself: Its antigen is not identified.

Produced via immunoSEQ multiplex PCR; TCRdb's table is partial and in-frame only. The sample has hundreds of thousands of clones; roughly 96% are singletons. The specimen was naive CD8+ T cells sorted from blood. The source is a woman younger than 45 in good health.

The CDR3 nucleotides read TGTGCCAGCAGTTTTAGTGTTGACAGCGAGCAGTACTTC. It encodes CASSFSVDSEQYF. The rearrangement joins TRBV27 to TRBJ2-7; D perhaps matches TRBD1 (5 bases). CDR1 MNHEY and CDR2 SMNVEV come from the germline V gene (reference sequence). The CDR3 has 13 amino acids. Trimming pared 3 bases from V and 6 bases from J, leaving 12 bases between.